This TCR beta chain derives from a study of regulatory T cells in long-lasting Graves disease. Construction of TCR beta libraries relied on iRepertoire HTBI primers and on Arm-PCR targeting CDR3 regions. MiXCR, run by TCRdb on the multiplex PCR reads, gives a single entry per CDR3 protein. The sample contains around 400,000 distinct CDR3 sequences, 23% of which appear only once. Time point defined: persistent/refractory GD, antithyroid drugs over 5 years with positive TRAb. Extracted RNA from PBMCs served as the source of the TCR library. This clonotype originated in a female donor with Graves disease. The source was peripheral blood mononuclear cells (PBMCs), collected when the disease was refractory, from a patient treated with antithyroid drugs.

CDR3 in amino acids: CSVERPFHTGGLTKNIQYF. CDR3 DNA: TGCAGCGTTGAAAGGCCTTTCCACACCGGGGGCCTAACCAAAAACATTCAGTACTTC. The chain has TRBV29-1 and TRBJ2-4, with D perhaps given as TRBD1 or TRBD2 (6 bases each). The germline CDR1 and CDR2 sequences are SQVTM and ANQGSEA. V was cut by 2 bases and J by 2 bases, with 25 bases left in between. The CDR3 has 19 residues. Full variable domain (missing parts from reference TRBV29-1 and TRBJ2-4): SAVISQKPSRDICQRGTSLTIQCQVDSQVTMMFWYRQQPGQSLTLIATANQGSEATYESGFVIDKFPISRPNLTFSTLTVSNMSPEDSSIYLCSVERPFHTGGLTKNIQYFGAGTRLSVL.